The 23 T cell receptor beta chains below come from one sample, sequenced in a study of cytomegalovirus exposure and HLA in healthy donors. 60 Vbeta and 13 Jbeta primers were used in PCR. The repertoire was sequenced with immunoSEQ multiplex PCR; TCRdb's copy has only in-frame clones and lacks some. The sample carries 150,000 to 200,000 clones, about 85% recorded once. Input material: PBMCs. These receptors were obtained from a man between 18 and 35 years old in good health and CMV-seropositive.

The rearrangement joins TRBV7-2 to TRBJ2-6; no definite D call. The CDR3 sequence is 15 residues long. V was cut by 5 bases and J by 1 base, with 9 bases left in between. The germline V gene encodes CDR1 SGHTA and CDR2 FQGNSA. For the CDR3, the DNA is TGTGCCAGCAGCCAACTGCTATCTGGGGCCAACGTCCTGACTTTC. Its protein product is CASSQLLSGANVLTF.

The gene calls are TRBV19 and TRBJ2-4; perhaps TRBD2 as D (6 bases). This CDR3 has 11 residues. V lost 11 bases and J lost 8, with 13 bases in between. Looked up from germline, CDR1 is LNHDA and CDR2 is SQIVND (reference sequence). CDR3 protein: CAVGGWDIQYF. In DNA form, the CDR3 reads TGTGCCGTGGGGGGATGGGACATTCAGTACTTC.

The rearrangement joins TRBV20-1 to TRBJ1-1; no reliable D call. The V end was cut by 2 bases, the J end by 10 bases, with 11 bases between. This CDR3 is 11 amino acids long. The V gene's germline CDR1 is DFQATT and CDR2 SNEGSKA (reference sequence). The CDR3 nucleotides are TGCAGTGCTAGACAGGCGATTTTAGCTTTCTTT. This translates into CSARQAILAFF.

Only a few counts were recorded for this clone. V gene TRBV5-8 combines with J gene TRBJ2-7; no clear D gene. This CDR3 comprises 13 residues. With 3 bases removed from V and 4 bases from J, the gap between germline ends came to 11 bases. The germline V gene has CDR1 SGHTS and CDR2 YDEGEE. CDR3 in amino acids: CASSSRSRYEQYF. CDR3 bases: TGTGCCAGCAGCTCACGGAGCCGATACGAGCAGTACTTC.

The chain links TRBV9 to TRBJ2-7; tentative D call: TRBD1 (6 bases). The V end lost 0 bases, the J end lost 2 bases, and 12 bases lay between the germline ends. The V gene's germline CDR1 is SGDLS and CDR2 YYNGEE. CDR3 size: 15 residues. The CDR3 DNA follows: TGTGCCAGCAGCGTAGGACGACAGGATACCTACGAGCAGTACTTC. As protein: CASSVGRQDTYEQYF.

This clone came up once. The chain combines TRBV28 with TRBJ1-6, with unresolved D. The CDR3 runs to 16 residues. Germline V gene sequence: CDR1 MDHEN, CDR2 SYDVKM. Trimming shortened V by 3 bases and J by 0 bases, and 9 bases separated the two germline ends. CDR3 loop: CASSFMGSSYNSPLHF. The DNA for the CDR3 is TGTGCCAGCAGTTTCATGGGGAGCTCCTATAATTCACCCCTCCACTTT.

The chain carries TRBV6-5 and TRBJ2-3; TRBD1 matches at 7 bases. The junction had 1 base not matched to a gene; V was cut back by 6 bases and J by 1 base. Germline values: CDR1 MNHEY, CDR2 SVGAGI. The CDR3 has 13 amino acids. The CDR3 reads CASRGQGTDTQYF. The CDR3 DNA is TGTGCCAGCAGAGGACAGGGCACAGATACGCAGTATTTT.

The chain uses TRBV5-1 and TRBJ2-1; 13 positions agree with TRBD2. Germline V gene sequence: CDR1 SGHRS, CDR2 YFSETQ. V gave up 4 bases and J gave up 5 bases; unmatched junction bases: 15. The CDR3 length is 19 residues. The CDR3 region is CASSKPRTSGGSGDNEQFF. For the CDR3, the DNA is TGCGCCAGCAGCAAACCACGGACTAGCGGGGGCTCGGGAGACAATGAGCAGTTCTTC. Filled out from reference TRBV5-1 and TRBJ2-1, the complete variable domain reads KAGVTQTPRYLIKTRGQQVTLSCSPISGHRSVSWYQQTPGQGLQFLFEYFSETQRNKGNFPGRFSGRQFSNSRSEMNVSTLELGDSALYLCASSKPRTSGGSGDNEQFFGPGTRLTVL.

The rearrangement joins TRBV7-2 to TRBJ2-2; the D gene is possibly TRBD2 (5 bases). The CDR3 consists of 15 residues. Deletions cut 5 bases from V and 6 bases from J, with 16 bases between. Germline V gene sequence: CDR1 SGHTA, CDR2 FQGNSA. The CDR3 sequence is CASSLYTGSAGELFF. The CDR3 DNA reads TGTGCCAGCAGCCTTTACACGGGGTCGGCCGGGGAGCTGTTTTTT.

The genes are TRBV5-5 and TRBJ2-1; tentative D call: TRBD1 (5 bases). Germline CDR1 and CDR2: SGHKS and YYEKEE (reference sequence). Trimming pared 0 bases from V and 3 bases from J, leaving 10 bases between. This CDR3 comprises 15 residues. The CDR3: CASSLAAQGYNEQFF. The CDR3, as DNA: TGTGCCAGCAGCTTGGCCGCCCAGGGCTACAATGAGCAGTTCTTC.

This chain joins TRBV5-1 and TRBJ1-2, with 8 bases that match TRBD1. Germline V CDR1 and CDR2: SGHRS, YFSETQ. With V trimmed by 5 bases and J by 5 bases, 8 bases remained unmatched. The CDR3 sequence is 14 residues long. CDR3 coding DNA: TGCGCCAGCAGGCCGGACAGGGCAGGTTATGGCTACACCTTC. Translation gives CASRPDRAGYGYTF. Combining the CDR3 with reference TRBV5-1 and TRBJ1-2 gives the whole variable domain KAGVTQTPRYLIKTRGQQVTLSCSPISGHRSVSWYQQTPGQGLQFLFEYFSETQRNKGNFPGRFSGRQFSNSRSEMNVSTLELGDSALYLCASRPDRAGYGYTFGSGTRLTVV.

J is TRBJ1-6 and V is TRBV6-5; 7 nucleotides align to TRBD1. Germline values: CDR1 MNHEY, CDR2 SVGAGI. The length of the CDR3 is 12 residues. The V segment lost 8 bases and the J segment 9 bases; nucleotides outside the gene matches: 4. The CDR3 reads CASRQGASPLHF. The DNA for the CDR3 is TGTGCCAGCCGACAGGGCGCTTCACCCCTCCACTTT.

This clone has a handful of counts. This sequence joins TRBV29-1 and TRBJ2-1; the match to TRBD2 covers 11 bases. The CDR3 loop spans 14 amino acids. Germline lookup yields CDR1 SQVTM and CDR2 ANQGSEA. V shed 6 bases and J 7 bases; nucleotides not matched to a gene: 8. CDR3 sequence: CSVTSGGTGNEQFF. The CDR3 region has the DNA TGCAGCGTCACTAGCGGGGGCACAGGGAATGAGCAGTTCTTC.

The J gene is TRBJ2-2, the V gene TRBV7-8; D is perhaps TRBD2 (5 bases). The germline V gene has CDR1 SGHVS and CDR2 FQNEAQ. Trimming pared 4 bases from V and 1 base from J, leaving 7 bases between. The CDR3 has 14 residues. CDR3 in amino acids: CASSSTRNTGELFF. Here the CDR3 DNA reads TGTGCCAGCAGCTCTACTAGGAACACCGGGGAGCTGTTTTTT.

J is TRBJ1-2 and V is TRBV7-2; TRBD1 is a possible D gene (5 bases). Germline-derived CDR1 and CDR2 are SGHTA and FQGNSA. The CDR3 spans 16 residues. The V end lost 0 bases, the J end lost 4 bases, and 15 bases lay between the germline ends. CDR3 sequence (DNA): TGTGCCAGCAGCTTAGCCGGGAGACAGACCGTCTATGGCTACACCTTC. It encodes CASSLAGRQTVYGYTF.

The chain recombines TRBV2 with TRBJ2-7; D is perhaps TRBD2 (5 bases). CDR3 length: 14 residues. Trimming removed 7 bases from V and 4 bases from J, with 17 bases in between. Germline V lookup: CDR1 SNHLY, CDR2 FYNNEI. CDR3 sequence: CASTIDRGTYEQYF. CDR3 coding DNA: TGTGCCAGCACCATTGACCGGGGTACATACGAGCAGTACTTC.

The CDR3 reads CSVEGRGGLSPGGELFF. CDR3 in DNA: TGCAGCGTTGAGGGGCGGGGGGGCCTCTCACCTGGCGGGGAGCTGTTTTTT. The chain is built from TRBV29-1 and TRBJ2-2, with 9 bases matching TRBD2. The CDR3 is 17 residues long. Germline CDR1 and CDR2: SQVTM and ANQGSEA. J was trimmed by 7 bases and V by 3 bases; bases with no gene match: 15.

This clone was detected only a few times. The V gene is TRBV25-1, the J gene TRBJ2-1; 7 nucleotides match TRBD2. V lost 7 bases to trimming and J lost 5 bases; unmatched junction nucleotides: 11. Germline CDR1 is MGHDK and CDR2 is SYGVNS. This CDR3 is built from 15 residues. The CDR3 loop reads CASTALAGENNEQFF. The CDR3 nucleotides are TGTGCCAGCACCGCCCTCGCGGGGGAGAACAATGAGCAGTTCTTC.

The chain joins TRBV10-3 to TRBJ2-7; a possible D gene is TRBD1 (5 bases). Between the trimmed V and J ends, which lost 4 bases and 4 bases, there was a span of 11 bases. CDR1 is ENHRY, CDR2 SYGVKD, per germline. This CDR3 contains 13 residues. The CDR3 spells CAISAKDSYEQYF. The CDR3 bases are TGTGCCATCAGTGCTAAAGACAGTTACGAGCAGTACTTC.

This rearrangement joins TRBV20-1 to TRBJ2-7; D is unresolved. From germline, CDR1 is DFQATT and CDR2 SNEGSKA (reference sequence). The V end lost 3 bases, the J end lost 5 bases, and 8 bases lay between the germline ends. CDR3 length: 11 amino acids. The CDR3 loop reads CSARRANEQYF. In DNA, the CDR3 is TGCAGTGCTAGGCGCGCGAACGAGCAGTACTTC.

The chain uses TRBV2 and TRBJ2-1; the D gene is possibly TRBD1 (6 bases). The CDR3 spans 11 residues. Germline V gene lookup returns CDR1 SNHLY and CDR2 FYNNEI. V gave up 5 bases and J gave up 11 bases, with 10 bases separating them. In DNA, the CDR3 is TGTGCCAGCAGTACGGACAGCCAGCAGTTCTTC. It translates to CASSTDSQQFF.

The CDR3 reads CASRRTSGGYEQYF. For the CDR3, the DNA is TGTGCCAGCAGGCGGACTAGCGGGGGCTACGAGCAGTACTTC. V is TRBV6-5 and J is TRBJ2-7; 13 nucleotides agree with TRBD2. CDR1 MNHEY and CDR2 SVGAGI come from the germline V gene. This CDR3 comprises 14 residues. Losses at the gene ends were 6 bases for V and 3 bases for J; bases not matched to a gene: 2.

The CDR3 nucleotides read TGTGCCAGCAGCTTGGATTTAGGGGATGGTTCACCCCTCCACTTT. Translated, it gives CASSLDLGDGSPLHF. The chain joins TRBV5-8 to TRBJ1-6; D perhaps matches TRBD1 (5 bases). This CDR3 has 15 amino acids. Per the germline V gene, CDR1 is SGHTS and CDR2 is YDEGEE. V gave up 0 bases and J gave up 9 bases, with 13 bases separating them.